This note documents a single TCR beta chain sequence. What it recognizes is unknown. The source of the sample is a study of Ad26.COV2.S vaccination and SARS-CoV-2 variants. Looking at the study overall: Recipients of Ad26.COV2.S got it intramuscularly, once or twice 56 days apart. Findings of the study overall: While placebo recipients had lower spike-specific TCR breadth, vaccine recipients had more.

The sample's treatment: roughly 19 received Ad26.COV2.S at low or high dose, single or two shots; 5 received placebo; per-sample allocation not given. The investigators took samples on day 63 after the first vaccine or placebo injection. CDR3 length: 13 amino acids. V shed 3 bases and J shed 4 bases, with 8 bases lying between them. Germline-derived CDR1 and CDR2 are LNHDA and SQIVND (reference sequence). Clones were read by immunoSEQ multiplex PCR, and TCRdb kept only the in-frame ones, dropping some. The table records hundreds of thousands of clones, 83% of them present only once. This sequence joins TRBV19 and TRBJ2-3; the D gene is possibly TRBD1 (6 bases). Sample: peripheral blood, taken in a trial of Ad26.COV2.S vaccine versus placebo. This TCR came from a person between 18 and 60 years old who received the Ad26.COV2.S COVID-19 vaccine or a placebo. The CDR3 spells CASSIRGPDTQYF. The DNA for the CDR3 is TGTGCCAGTAGTATCAGGGGACCAGATACGCAGTATTTT.